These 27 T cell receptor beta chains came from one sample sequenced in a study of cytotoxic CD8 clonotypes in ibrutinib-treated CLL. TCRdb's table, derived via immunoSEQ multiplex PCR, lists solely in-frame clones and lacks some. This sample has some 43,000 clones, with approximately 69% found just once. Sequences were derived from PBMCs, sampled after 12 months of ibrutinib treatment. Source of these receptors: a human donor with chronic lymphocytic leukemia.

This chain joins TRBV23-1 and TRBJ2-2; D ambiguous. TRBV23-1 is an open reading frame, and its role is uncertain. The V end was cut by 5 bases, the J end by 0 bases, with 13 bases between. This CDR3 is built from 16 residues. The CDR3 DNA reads TGCGCCAGCAGTGGCCCCCCAGGATCGAACACCGGGGAGCTGTTTTTT. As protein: CASSGPPGSNTGELFF.

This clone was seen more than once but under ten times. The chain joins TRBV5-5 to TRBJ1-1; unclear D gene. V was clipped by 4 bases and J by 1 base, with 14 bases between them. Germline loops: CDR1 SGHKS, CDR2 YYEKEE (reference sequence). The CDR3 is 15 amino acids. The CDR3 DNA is TGTGCCAGCAGCCCCCGGGGTTCCAGGAACACTGAAGCTTTCTTT. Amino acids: CASSPRGSRNTEAFF.

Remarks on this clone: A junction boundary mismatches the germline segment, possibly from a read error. The CDR3 loop is CASSLEGLGTAYYEQYF. The CDR3 region has the DNA TGTGCCAGCAGTTTGGAGGGGCTCGGGACTGCGTACTACGAGCAGTACTTC. This chain uses TRBV5-5 with TRBJ2-7; TRBD2 is a possible D gene (6 bases). The CDR3 extends over 17 amino acids. The germline V gene has CDR1 SGHKS and CDR2 YYEKEE (reference sequence).

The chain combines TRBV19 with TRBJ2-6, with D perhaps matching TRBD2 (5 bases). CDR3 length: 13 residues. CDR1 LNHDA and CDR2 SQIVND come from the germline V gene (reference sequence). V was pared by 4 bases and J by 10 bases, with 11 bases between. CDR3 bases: TGTGCCAGTAGTAGAAGGACTGATAACGTCCTGACTTTC. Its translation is CASSRRTDNVLTF. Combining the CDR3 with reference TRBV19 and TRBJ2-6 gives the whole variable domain DGGITQSPKYLFRKEGQNVTLSCEQNLNHDAMYWYRQDPGQGLRLIYYSQIVNDFQKGDIAEGYSVSREKKESFPLTVTSAQKNPTAFYLCASSRRTDNVLTFGAGSRLTVL.

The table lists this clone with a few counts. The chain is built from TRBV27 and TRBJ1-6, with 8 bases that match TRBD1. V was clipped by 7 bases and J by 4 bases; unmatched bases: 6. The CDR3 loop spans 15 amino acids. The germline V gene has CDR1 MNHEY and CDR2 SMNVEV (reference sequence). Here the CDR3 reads CASTYRDRYNSPLHF. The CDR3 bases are TGTGCCAGCACTTACCGGGACAGGTATAATTCACCCCTCCACTTT.

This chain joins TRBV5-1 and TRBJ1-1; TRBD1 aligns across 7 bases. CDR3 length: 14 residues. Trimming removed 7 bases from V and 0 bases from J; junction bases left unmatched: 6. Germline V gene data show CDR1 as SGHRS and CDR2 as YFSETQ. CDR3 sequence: CASRSGTVNTEAFF. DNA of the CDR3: TGCGCCAGCCGCTCCGGGACAGTGAACACTGAAGCTTTCTTT. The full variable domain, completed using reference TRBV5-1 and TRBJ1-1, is KAGVTQTPRYLIKTRGQQVTLSCSPISGHRSVSWYQQTPGQGLQFLFEYFSETQRNKGNFPGRFSGRQFSNSRSEMNVSTLELGDSALYLCASRSGTVNTEAFFGQGTRLTVV.

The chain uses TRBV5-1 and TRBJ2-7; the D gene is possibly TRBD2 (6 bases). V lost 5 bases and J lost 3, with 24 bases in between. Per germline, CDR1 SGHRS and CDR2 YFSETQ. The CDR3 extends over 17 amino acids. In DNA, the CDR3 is TGCGCCAGCAGATCCCATCTGAGCGGGCAAACGAACTACGAGCAGTACTTC. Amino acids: CASRSHLSGQTNYEQYF.

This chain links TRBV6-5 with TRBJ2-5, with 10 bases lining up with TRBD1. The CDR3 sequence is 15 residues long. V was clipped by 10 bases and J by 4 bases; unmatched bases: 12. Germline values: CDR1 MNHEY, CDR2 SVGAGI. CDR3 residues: CATTYPGTGVETQYF. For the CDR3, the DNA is TGTGCCACCACCTACCCCGGGACAGGGGTAGAGACCCAGTACTTC.

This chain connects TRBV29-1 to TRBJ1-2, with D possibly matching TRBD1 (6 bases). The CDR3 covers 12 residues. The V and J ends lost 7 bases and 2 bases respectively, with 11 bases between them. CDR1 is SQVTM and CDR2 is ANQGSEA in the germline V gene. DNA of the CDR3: TGCAGCGCCGGAGACAGGAACTATGGCTACACCTTC. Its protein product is CSAGDRNYGYTF.

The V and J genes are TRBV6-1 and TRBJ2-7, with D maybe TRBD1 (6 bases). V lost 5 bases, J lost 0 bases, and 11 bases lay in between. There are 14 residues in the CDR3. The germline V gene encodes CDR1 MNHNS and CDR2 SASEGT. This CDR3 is CASSPQGNSYEQYF. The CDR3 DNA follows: TGTGCCAGCAGTCCACAGGGTAACTCCTACGAGCAGTACTTC.

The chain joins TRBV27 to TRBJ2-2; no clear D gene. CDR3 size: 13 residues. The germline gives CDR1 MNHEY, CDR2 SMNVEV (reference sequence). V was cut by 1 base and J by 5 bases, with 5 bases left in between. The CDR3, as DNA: TGTGCCAGCAGTTTATTGATAACCGGGGAGCTGTTTTTT. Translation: CASSLLITGELFF.

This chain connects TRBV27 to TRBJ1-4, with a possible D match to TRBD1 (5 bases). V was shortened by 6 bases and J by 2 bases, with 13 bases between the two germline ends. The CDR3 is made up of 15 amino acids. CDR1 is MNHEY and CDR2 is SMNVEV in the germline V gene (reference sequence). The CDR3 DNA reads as TGTGCCAGCAGGTCTCTAGGGGCGACTAATGAAAAACTGTTTTTT. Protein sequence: CASRSLGATNEKLFF.

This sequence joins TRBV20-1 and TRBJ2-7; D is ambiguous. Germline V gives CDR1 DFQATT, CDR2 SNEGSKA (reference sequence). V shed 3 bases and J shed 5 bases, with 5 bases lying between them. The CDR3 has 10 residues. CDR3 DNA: TGCAGTGCTAGCAGAGACGAGCAGTACTTC. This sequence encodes CSASRDEQYF.

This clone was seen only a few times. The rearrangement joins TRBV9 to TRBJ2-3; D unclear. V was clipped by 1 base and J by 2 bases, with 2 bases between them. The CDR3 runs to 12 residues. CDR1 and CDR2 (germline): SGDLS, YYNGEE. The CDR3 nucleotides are TGTGCCAGCAGCGTATCCACAGATACGCAGTATTTT. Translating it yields CASSVSTDTQYF.

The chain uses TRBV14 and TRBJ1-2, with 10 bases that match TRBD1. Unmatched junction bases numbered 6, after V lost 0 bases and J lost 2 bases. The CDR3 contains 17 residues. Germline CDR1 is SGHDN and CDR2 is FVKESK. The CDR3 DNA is TGTGCCAGCAGCCAAGAGACAGGGGGCTTACCGAACTATGGCTACACCTTC. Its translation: CASSQETGGLPNYGYTF. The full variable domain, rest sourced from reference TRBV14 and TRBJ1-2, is EAGVTQFPSHSVIEKGQTVTLRCDPISGHDNLYWYRRVMGKEIKFLLHFVKESKQDESGMPNNRFLAERTGGTYSTLKVQPAELEDSGVYFCASSQETGGLPNYGYTFGSGTRLTVV.

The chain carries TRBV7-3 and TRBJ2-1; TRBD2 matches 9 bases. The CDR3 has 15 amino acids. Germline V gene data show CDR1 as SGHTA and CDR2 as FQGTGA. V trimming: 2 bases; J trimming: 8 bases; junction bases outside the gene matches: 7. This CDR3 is CASSLGLAGRYEQFF. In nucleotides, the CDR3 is TGTGCCAGCAGCTTAGGGCTAGCGGGGAGGTATGAGCAGTTCTTC.

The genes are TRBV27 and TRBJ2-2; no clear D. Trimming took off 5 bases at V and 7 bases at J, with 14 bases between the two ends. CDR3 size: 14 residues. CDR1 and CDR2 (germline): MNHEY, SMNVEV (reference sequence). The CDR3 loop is CASSRTTILGELFF. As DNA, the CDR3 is TGTGCCAGCAGTCGGACCACTATTCTCGGGGAGCTGTTTTTT.

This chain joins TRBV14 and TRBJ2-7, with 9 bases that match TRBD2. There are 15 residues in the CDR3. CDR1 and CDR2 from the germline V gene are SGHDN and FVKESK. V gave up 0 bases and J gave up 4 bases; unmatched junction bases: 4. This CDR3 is CASSQENLAGYEQYF. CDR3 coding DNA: TGTGCCAGCAGCCAAGAAAACCTAGCGGGGTACGAGCAGTACTTC.

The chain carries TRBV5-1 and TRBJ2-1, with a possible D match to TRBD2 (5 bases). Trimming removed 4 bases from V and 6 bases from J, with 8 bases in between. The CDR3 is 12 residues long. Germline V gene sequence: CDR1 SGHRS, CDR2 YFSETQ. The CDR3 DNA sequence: TGCGCCAGCAGCCTGACTATCAATGAGCAGTTCTTC. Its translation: CASSLTINEQFF.

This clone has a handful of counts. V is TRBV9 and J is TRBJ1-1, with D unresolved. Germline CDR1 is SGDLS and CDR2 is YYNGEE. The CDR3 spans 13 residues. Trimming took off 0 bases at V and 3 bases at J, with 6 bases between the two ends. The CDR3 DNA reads TGTGCCAGCAGCGTAGGAACAGACACTGAAGCTTTCTTT. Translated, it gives CASSVGTDTEAFF. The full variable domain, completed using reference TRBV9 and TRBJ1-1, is DSGVTQTPKHLITATGQRVTLRCSPRSGDLSVYWYQQSLDQGLQFLIQYYNGEERAKGNILERFSAQQFPDLHSELNLSSLELGDSALYFCASSVGTDTEAFFGQGTRLTVV.

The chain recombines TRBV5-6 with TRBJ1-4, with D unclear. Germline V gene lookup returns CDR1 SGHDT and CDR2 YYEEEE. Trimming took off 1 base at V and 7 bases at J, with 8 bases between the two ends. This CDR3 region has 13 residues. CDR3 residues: CASSLWRGEKLFF. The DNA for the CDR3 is TGTGCCAGCAGCTTGTGGCGAGGTGAAAAACTGTTTTTT.

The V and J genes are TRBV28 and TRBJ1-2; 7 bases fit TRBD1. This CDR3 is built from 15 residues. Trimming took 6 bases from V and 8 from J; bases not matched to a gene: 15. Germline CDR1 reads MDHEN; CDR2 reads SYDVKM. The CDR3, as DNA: TGTGCCAGCAGCAGAACAACCCTCAGGGGGGGAGGCTACACCTTC. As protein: CASSRTTLRGGGYTF.

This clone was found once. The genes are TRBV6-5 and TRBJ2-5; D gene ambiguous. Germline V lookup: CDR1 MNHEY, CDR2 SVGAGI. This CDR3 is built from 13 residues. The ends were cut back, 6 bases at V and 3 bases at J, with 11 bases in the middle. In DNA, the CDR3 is TGTGCCAGCAGCCCCCGGGCGAAAGAGACCCAGTACTTC. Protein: CASSPRAKETQYF.

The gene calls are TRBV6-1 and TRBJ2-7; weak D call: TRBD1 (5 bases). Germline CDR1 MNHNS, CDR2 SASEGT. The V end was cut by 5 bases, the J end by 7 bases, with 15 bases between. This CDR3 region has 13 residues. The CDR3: CASSIDIAGEQYF. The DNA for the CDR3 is TGTGCCAGCAGTATCGACATTGCAGGGGAGCAGTACTTC.

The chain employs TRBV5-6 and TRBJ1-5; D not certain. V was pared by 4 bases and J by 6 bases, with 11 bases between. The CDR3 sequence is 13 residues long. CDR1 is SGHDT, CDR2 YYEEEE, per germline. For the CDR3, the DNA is TGTGCCAGCAGCCTATACGGGGTTCAGCCCCAGCATTTT. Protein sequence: CASSLYGVQPQHF.

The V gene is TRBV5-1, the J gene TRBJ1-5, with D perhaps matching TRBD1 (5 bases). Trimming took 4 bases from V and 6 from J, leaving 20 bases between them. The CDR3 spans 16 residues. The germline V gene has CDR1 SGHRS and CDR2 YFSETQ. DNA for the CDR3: TGCGCCAGCAGCCCCGAACAGGCAAGCCTTGGTCAGCCCCAGCATTTT. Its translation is CASSPEQASLGQPQHF.

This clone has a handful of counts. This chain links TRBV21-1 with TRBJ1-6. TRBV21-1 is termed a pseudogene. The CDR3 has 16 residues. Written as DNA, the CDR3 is TGTGCCAGCAGCAAACTAGGCCCTGACACTAATTCACCCCTCCACTTT. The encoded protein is CASSKLGPDTNSPLHF.